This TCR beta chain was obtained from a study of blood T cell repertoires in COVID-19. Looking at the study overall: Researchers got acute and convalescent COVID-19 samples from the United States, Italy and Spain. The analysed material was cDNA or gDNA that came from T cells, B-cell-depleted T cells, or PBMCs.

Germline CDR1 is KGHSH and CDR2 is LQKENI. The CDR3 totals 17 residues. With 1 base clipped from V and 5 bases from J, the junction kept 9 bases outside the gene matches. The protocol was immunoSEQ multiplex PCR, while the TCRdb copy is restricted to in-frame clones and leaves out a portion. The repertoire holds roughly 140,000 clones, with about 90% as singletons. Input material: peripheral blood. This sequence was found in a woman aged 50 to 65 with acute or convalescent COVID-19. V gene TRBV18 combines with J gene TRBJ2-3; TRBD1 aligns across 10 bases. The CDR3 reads CASSPRWGTGEGDTQYF. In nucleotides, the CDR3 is TGTGCCAGCTCACCACGTTGGGGGACAGGGGAAGGAGATACGCAGTATTTT.